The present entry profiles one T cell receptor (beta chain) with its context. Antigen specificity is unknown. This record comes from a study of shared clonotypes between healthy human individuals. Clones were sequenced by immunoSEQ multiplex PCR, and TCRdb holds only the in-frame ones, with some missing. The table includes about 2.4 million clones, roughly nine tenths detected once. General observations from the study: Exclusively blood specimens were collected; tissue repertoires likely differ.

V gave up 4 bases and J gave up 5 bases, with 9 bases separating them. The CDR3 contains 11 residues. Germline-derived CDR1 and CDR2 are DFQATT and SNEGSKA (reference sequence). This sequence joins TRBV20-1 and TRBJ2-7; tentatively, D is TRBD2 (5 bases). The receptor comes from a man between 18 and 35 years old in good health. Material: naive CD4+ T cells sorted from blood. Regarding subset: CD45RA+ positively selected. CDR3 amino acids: CSAKDFHEQYF. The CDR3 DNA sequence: TGCAGTGCTAAGGACTTTCACGAGCAGTACTTC.